This TCR beta chain was captured by sequencing in a study of shared clonotypes between healthy human individuals. The CDR3 spans 16 residues. CDR1 and CDR2 from the germline V gene are WNHNN and SYGVQD (reference sequence). The V end was cut by 2 bases, the J end by 8 bases, with 20 bases between. This table comes from immunoSEQ multiplex PCR, and its TCRdb copy is limited to in-frame clones, with some not included. The table shows about 2.3 million clones, with 92% occurring only once. J is TRBJ2-3 and V is TRBV10-1; the D gene is possibly TRBD1 (6 bases). Sequencing input: naive CD4+ T cells from PBMCs. Subset given: CD45RA+ positively selected. The sequence was collected from a man aged 18 to 35 in good health. Some clones in this sample may be carry-over from other donors' samples. As DNA, the CDR3 is TGCGCCAGCAGTGAGGGGTTGGCAGGGACATTTGGTACGCAGTATTTT. Translation gives CASSEGLAGTFGTQYF.